The sequence of this T cell receptor (beta chain) was determined in a study of early T cells in non-severe SARS-CoV-2 infection. The wider study: Sequencing of bulk RNA from unsorted whole blood was done, without chain pairing. Overall study results and limits: Matching results from VDJdb favored anti-spike CD8 responses, leaving private and CD4 specificities undetected.

As part of library construction, unique molecular identifiers were attached to individual cDNA molecules. One entry per CDR3 protein results from TCRdb running MiXCR on the 5' RACE reads. The sample lists approximately 65,000 distinct CDR3 sequences, approximately 10% occurring once. The germline CDR1 and CDR2 sequences are LGHNA and YSLEER. CDR3 length: 13 residues. The V gene lost 1 base and the J gene lost 4 bases, with 5 bases spanning the gap. This clonotype occurred many times. The antigen is undetermined. The material was whole blood, obtained at baseline. This clonotype originated in an adult who was a healthcare worker with PCR-confirmed SARS-CoV-2 infection or an uninfected control (not recorded which). The rearrangement joins TRBV4-3 to TRBJ1-3; D gene uncertain. CDR3 in amino acids: CASSQAGGNTIYF. The CDR3 DNA is TGCGCCAGCAGCCAAGCCGGAGGAAACACCATATATTTT.